The next 2 T cell receptor beta chains were all read from a single sample in a study of chemoradiotherapy in HPV16-positive cancers. Using immunoSEQ multiplex PCR, the repertoire was profiled, and TCRdb retains in-frame clones only, with some absent. The table shows 1,200 or so clones, with approximately 82% occurring only once. The starting material was tumor tissue, obtained from a patient who underwent chemoradiotherapy. These receptors originate from a human donor with HPV-associated anogenital cancer.

The genes are TRBV28 and TRBJ1-4, with D perhaps matching TRBD1 (6 bases). Trimming pared 8 bases from V and 5 bases from J, leaving 21 bases between. CDR1 is MDHEN, CDR2 SYDVKM, per germline. CDR3 size: 16 residues. The CDR3 nucleotides are TGTGCCAGCTCGACCGTAAACAGGGCCAGAAATGAAAAACTGTTTTTT. It translates to CASSTVNRARNEKLFF.

The V and J genes are TRBV14 and TRBJ2-5; D call uncertain. Germline values: CDR1 SGHDN, CDR2 FVKESK. The CDR3 has 16 residues. Trimming cost V 0 bases and J 4 bases, with 15 bases left between them. The CDR3 here is CASSQDKGLGTETQYF. The CDR3 region has the DNA TGTGCCAGCAGCCAAGATAAGGGTTTGGGCACAGAGACCCAGTACTTC.